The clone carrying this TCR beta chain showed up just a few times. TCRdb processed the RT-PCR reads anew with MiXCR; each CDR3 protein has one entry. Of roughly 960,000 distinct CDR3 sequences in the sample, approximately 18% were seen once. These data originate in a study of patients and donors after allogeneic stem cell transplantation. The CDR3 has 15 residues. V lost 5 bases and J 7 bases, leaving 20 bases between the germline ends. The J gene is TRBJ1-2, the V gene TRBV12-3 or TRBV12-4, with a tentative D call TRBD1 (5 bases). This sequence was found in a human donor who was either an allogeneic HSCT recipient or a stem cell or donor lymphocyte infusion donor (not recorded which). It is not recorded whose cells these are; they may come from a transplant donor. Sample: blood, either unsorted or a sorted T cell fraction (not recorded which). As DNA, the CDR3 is TGTGCCAGCAGTCTTGGGATGGGCAGGGTAGTTGGCTACACCTTC. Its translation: CASSLGMGRVVGYTF.